These 15 T cell receptor beta chains originate from one sample sequenced in a study of shared clonotypes between healthy human individuals. Naive CD8 cells lacked CD45RO, underwent positive selection for CCR7 and left out terminally differentiated effector memory CD45RA+ cells. Generated by immunoSEQ multiplex PCR, the TCRdb table keeps only in-frame clones and is missing some. The sample has approximately 590,000 clones, about 95% seen once. The sample taken for sequencing was naive CD8+ T cells sorted from blood. All receptors derive from a woman aged 25 to 39 in good health.

Only one count was recorded for this clone. The V gene is TRBV4-1, the J gene TRBJ1-4; 9 nucleotides agree with TRBD1. The ends lost 4 bases at V and 8 bases at J; junction bases unmatched: 11. Germline CDR1 and CDR2: MGHRA and YSYEKL. This CDR3 region has 16 residues. The CDR3 region has the DNA TGCGCCAGCAGCCTGACGTCCGGGACAGGGAGCGAAAAACTGTTTTTT. It translates to CASSLTSGTGSEKLFF.

The sample holds one count of this clone. The chain has TRBV6-5 and TRBJ2-3; tentatively, D is TRBD1 (5 bases). CDR1 and CDR2 (germline): MNHEY, SVGAGI. The CDR3 runs to 13 residues. V gave up 5 bases and J gave up 1 base, with 7 bases separating them. The CDR3 loop is CASSQQGTDTQYF. CDR3 in DNA: TGTGCCAGCAGTCAACAGGGCACAGATACGCAGTATTTT.

The chain has TRBV27 and TRBJ2-2, with TRBD1 matching 7 bases. The CDR3 is 16 amino acids. Germline assignment: CDR1 MNHEY and CDR2 SMNVEV (reference sequence). Losses at the gene ends were 5 bases for V and 6 bases for J; bases not matched to a gene: 12. The chain's CDR3 is CASSHPPDRAAGELFF. The CDR3 DNA reads TGTGCCAGCAGTCACCCACCCGACAGGGCCGCCGGGGAGCTGTTTTTT.

Details on this clone: The same CDR3 can be traced to other DNA sequences in this sample. The rearrangement joins TRBV5-1 to TRBJ2-7; D gene unclear. Germline V gives CDR1 SGHRS, CDR2 YFSETQ. V lost 0 bases and J lost 2, with 6 bases in between. This CDR3 comprises 13 residues. The DNA for the CDR3 is TGCGCCAGCAGCTTGGCTGGAACCTACGAGCAGTACTTC. Translation: CASSLAGTYEQYF. The whole variable domain, remainder taken from reference TRBV5-1 and TRBJ2-7, is KAGVTQTPRYLIKTRGQQVTLSCSPISGHRSVSWYQQTPGQGLQFLFEYFSETQRNKGNFPGRFSGRQFSNSRSEMNVSTLELGDSALYLCASSLAGTYEQYFGPGTRLTVT.

The genes are TRBV18 and TRBJ2-1, with TRBD2 identical over 7 bases. The CDR3 is 17 amino acids. V was pared by 2 bases and J by 5 bases, with 12 bases of the junction left unmatched. Germline V gives CDR1 KGHSH, CDR2 LQKENI. CDR3 sequence (DNA): TGTGCCAGCTCACCAAAAGGCTGGGGGAGGGCCGACAATGAGCAGTTCTTC. Amino acids: CASSPKGWGRADNEQFF.

The V call is TRBV14, the J call TRBJ2-7, with D perhaps matching TRBD2 (5 bases). Trimming left V 4 bases short and J 7 bases short, with 17 bases between. This CDR3 contains 14 residues. CDR1 is SGHDN and CDR2 is FVKESK in the germline V gene. In DNA, the CDR3 is TGTGCCAGCAGCCTTGCGGGCTTGTTAGTGGAGCAGTACTTC. It codes for CASSLAGLLVEQYF.

In regard to this clone: This could be a read error, since a much larger clone is one nucleotide away. This sequence joins TRBV5-5 and TRBJ1-2; 7 bases line up with TRBD1. V gave up 4 bases and J gave up 4 bases; unmatched junction bases: 4. The germline V gene encodes CDR1 SGHKS and CDR2 YYEKEE (reference sequence). CDR3 length equals 13 residues. CDR3 sequence (DNA): TGTGCCAGCAGCCCTGGGACAGCCTATGGCTACACCTTC. It yields the protein CASSPGTAYGYTF.

The rearrangement uses TRBV9 and TRBJ2-2; D remains ambiguous. V was clipped by 1 base and J by 1 base, with 8 bases between them. The CDR3 consists of 15 residues. The germline V gene has CDR1 SGDLS and CDR2 YYNGEE. The CDR3 region is CASSVYERNTGELFF. For the CDR3, the DNA is TGTGCCAGCAGCGTATACGAGCGGAACACCGGGGAGCTGTTTTTT.

The chain carries TRBV29-1 and TRBJ2-7; 7 bases align to TRBD1. Germline CDR1 and CDR2: SQVTM and ANQGSEA. Trimming at V came to 6 bases and at J to 7 bases, leaving 9 bases not matched to a gene. The CDR3 extends over 12 amino acids. In DNA form, the CDR3 reads TGCAGCGTGTGGACAGGCCCTAGGGAGCAGTACTTC. Translation gives CSVWTGPREQYF.

J is TRBJ2-2 and V is TRBV7-2, with 8 bases fitting TRBD1. This CDR3 contains 13 residues. Germline V gives CDR1 SGHTA, CDR2 FQGNSA. The trim removed 4 bases at V and 6 bases at J, leaving 1 base unmatched. CDR3 sequence (DNA): TGTGCCAGCAGCTGGACAGGGCCCGGGGAGCTGTTTTTT. It specifies CASSWTGPGELFF.

The gene calls are TRBV11-1 and TRBJ2-5; 13 bases are shared with TRBD2. V lost 5 bases, J lost 5 bases, and 5 bases stayed unmatched. The CDR3 spans 15 residues. Germline CDR1 reads SGHAT; CDR2 reads FQDESV (reference sequence). DNA of the CDR3: TGTGCCAGCAGCGTTCGGACTAGCGGGAGTGAGACCCAGTACTTC. Translating gives CASSVRTSGSETQYF.

The gene calls are TRBV5-1 and TRBJ2-7, with TRBD2 matching 16 bases. Per the germline V gene, CDR1 is SGHRS and CDR2 is YFSETQ. V dropped 4 bases and J dropped 4; count of bases not matched to a gene: 5. The CDR3 has 16 amino acids. CDR3 sequence (DNA): TGCGCCAGCAGCCAGGGACTAGCGGGAGGGCTATACGAGCAGTACTTC. Residues: CASSQGLAGGLYEQYF.

This chain joins TRBV13 and TRBJ2-1; TRBD1 matches 7 bases. Germline assignment: CDR1 PRHDT and CDR2 FYEKMQ (reference sequence). The CDR3 length is 13 residues. J gave up 10 bases and V 5 bases, and 8 bases lay outside the gene matches. This CDR3 is CASSRQGFVEQFF. CDR3 bases: TGTGCCAGCAGCCGACAGGGCTTCGTCGAGCAGTTCTTC.

The chain is built from TRBV2 and TRBJ2-5; tentatively, D is TRBD1 or TRBD2 (6 bases each). The end of the DNA fits TRBJ2-7 better, so the J call may be wrong. This CDR3 contains 13 residues. The germline CDR1 and CDR2 sequences are SNHLY and FYNNEI. The CDR3 sequence: CASRGGHSYEQYF. Written as DNA, the CDR3 is TGTGCCAGCAGGGGGGGCCACTCCTACGAGCAGTACTTC.

V is TRBV10-3 and J is TRBJ2-1; 16 bases align to TRBD2. Germline V gene sequence: CDR1 ENHRY, CDR2 SYGVKD. There are 15 residues in the CDR3. J lost 6 bases, V lost 10 bases, and 6 bases had no gene match. In nucleotides, the CDR3 is TGTGCCACTGGGACTAGCGGGAGGGCCAGCAATGAGCAGTTCTTC. It yields the protein CATGTSGRASNEQFF.